This T cell receptor (beta chain) emerged from a study of blood T cell repertoires in COVID-19. As for the study in general: COVID-19 samples, acute and convalescent, were from the United States, Italy and Spain. The cDNA or gDNA used as material had been derived from T cells, B-cell-depleted T cells, or PBMCs.

Profiling relied on immunoSEQ multiplex PCR, and the TCRdb table lists in-frame clones only, not all of them. This table holds 150,000 to 200,000 clones, about nine tenths found once. Sequencing was performed on peripheral blood. This TCR was recovered from a man aged 60 to 69 with acute or convalescent COVID-19.

The CDR3 region has the DNA TGTGCCAGCAGCCGACTAGCGGGAGGGCTGGAACAGTACTTC. It codes for CASSRLAGGLEQYF. This chain links TRBV3-1 (or the pseudogene TRBV3-2) with TRBJ2-7; TRBD2 agrees at 14 bases. The CDR3 is 14 residues long. V lost 4 bases to trimming and J lost 10 bases; unmatched junction nucleotides: 6. Germline V gives CDR1 LGHDT, CDR2 YNNKEL (reference sequence).